The 10 T cell receptor beta chains reported below all come from one sample, sequenced in a study of T cell responses to AZD1222 COVID-19 vaccine. Clones were sequenced by immunoSEQ multiplex PCR, and TCRdb holds only the in-frame ones, with some missing. Seen here are 110,000 or so clones, roughly 87% observed once, and the top ten hold about two fifths. The sample in question was peripheral blood, obtained 28 days after the second AZD1222 dose. All receptors derive from an adult who received the AZD1222 COVID-19 vaccine.

This chain uses TRBV27 with TRBJ2-2; no reliable D call. CDR1 MNHEY and CDR2 SMNVEV come from the germline V gene (reference sequence). Between the trimmed V and J ends, which lost 2 bases and 4 bases, there was a span of 2 bases. This CDR3 is 12 amino acids long. The CDR3 loop is CASSLVTGELFF. CDR3 nucleotide sequence: TGTGCCAGCAGTTTAGTCACCGGGGAGCTGTTTTTT.

V usage is TRBV7-6 and J usage is TRBJ1-1; 7 bases line up with TRBD1. Germline CDR1 SGHVS, CDR2 FNYEAQ. This CDR3 region has 13 residues. V trimming: 0 bases; J trimming: 7 bases; junction bases outside the gene matches: 2. In nucleotides, the CDR3 is TGTGCCAGCAGCTTAGCACAGGGGAGTGAAGCTTTCTTT. Protein sequence: CASSLAQGSEAFF.

V and J are TRBV6-6 and TRBJ1-2; D is unresolved. Trimming took 2 bases from V and 6 from J, leaving 1 base between them. The CDR3 extends over 10 amino acids. Germline V gene data show CDR1 as MNHNY and CDR2 as SVGAGI (reference sequence). Here the CDR3 DNA reads TGTGCCAGCAGTTACAATGGCTACACCTTC. Translation gives CASSYNGYTF.

This chain uses TRBV27 with TRBJ2-7; D perhaps matches TRBD1 (5 bases). The CDR3 runs to 13 residues. Per the germline V gene, CDR1 is MNHEY and CDR2 is SMNVEV (reference sequence). V was cut by 2 bases and J by 3 bases, with 8 bases left in between. The CDR3: CASSLKQGYEQYF. As DNA, the CDR3 is TGTGCCAGCAGTTTAAAGCAGGGCTACGAGCAGTACTTC.

The V and J genes are TRBV2 and TRBJ1-5, with TRBD1 as a possible D gene (5 bases). CDR1 and CDR2 (germline): SNHLY, FYNNEI. V gave up 6 bases and J gave up 4 bases, with 13 bases separating them. The CDR3 runs to 14 residues. The CDR3 loop reads CASRGGTWNQPQHF. For the CDR3, the DNA is TGTGCCAGCAGGGGCGGGACGTGGAATCAGCCCCAGCATTTT.

CDR3: CASSMGGTGDLEQYF. The CDR3 nucleotides read TGTGCCAGTAGTATGGGGGGGACAGGTGACCTCGAGCAGTACTTC. This rearrangement joins TRBV19 to TRBJ2-7, with a weak D call TRBD1 (8 bases). V lost 3 bases and J lost 6, with 18 bases in between. In germline, CDR1 is LNHDA, CDR2 SQIVND (reference sequence). CDR3 size: 15 residues.

This chain connects TRBV28 to TRBJ1-3; 8 nucleotides align to TRBD1. V shed 6 bases and J 2 bases; nucleotides not matched to a gene: 6. Germline CDR1 and CDR2: MDHEN and SYDVKM. This CDR3 has 15 residues. CDR3 coding DNA: TGTGCCAGCAGGCCAGGGGGCTATGCTGGAAACACCATATATTTT. It codes for CASRPGGYAGNTIYF.

The J gene is TRBJ2-3, the V gene TRBV5-4, with 8 nucleotides matching TRBD2. CDR3 length: 14 residues. Germline CDR1 is SGHNT and CDR2 is YYREEE (reference sequence). V dropped 0 bases and J dropped 6; count of bases not matched to a gene: 3. Written as DNA, the CDR3 is TGTGCCAGCAGCTTGGGTGGCGGGGGGGATACGCAGTATTTT. Protein: CASSLGGGGDTQYF.

Note on this clone: The limits of the CDR3 on the DNA are not certain, so only TCRdb's listed CDR3 is given. This chain joins TRBV19 and TRBJ2-1; the DNA was not used to check the table's D call, TRBD1. With termini counted, the CDR3 has 16 amino acids. Germline values: CDR1 LNHDA, CDR2 SQIVND (reference sequence). CDR3 sequence reads: CASSFFGQGAYNEQFF.

This clone was picked up one time. This chain connects TRBV5-4 to TRBJ1-2; D gene unclear. Germline loops: CDR1 SGHNT, CDR2 YYREEE (reference sequence). Trimming pared 1 base from V and 2 bases from J, leaving 6 bases between. The CDR3 contains 13 residues. CDR3 in amino acids: CASSLNGNYGYTF. CDR3 DNA: TGTGCCAGCAGCTTGAACGGAAACTATGGCTACACCTTC.